A selection of T cell receptor beta chains follows, all from one sample in a study of blood T cell repertoires in COVID-19. Libraries were prepared by immunoSEQ multiplex PCR; TCRdb keeps only in-frame clonotypes and omits some of them. The table lists 140,000 or so clones, about 87% of them singletons, with approximately 40% in the top ten. Sequencing was done on a sample of peripheral blood. All receptors derive from a man aged 50-60 years who had recovered from COVID-19. Both conserved end residues are part of each CDR3. D genes are given only for firm matches. The listing skips clone size in some rows; elsewhere it reads once, few, many or a size class.

>TRBV2|-|TRBD1|TRBJ1-2
TGTGCCAGCAGTGAAGACGGGGTATGGAGGGGGCATTATGGCTACACCTTC
CASSEDGVWRGHYGYTF
>TRBV6-5|-|TRBD1|TRBJ1-2
TGTGCCAGCAGTTACTCGAACAGGGGCGGCTACACCTTC
CASSYSNRGGYTF
>TRBV6-5|-|-|TRBJ1-1
TGTGCCAGCAGGTTTACTGTCATGAACACTGAAGCTTTCTTT
CASRFTVMNTEAFF
>TRBV7-9|-|TRBD1|TRBJ2-7
TGTGCCAGCAGCCCCTTGACAGGGGGCATCTACGAGCAGTACTTC
CASSPLTGGIYEQYF
>TRBV18|-|-|TRBJ1-3
TGTGCCAGCTCCCCGGTCTCTGGAAACACCATATATTTT
CASSPVSGNTIYF
>TRBV4-1|-|TRBD1|TRBJ1-2
TGCGCCAGCAGCCAAGAACCTAGAAATTGGGACAGGGGAAACGGCTACACCTTC
CASSQEPRNWDRGNGYTF
>TRBV30|-|-|TRBJ1-6
TGTGCCTGGAGTGTAAGGTTCGGGACTGGGGATTCACCCCTCCACTTT
CAWSVRFGTGDSPLHF
>TRBV5-5|-|-|TRBJ2-5
TGTGCCAGCAGCGAATCGTTAAGAGCGTGGACCCAGTACTTC
CASSESLRAWTQYF
>TRBV6-5|-|-|TRBJ1-2
TGTGCCAGCAGCACCAGGGAAGTCGGGTATGGCTACACCTTC
CASSTREVGYGYTF
>TRBV4-2|-|-|TRBJ1-2
TGTGCCAGCAGCCAATTCTCAGGGGATAACTATGGCTACACCTTC
CASSQFSGDNYGYTF
>TRBV7-2|-|-|TRBJ2-2
TGTGCCAGCAGCTTAGACAGGAACACCGGGGAGCTGTTTTTT
CASSLDRNTGELFF
>TRBV11-3|-|-|TRBJ2-1
TGTGCCAGCAGCTTAACGATAGTATATGAGCAGTTCTTC
CASSLTIVYEQFF
>TRBV5-4|-|-|TRBJ2-7
TGTGCCAGCAGCTTAGAAACCGGGATTCCTTACGAGCAGTACTTC
CASSLETGIPYEQYF
>TRBV6-2/TRBV6-3|-|-|TRBJ1-5
TGTGCCAGCAGTCCAGGGTGGAACCAGCCCCAGCATTTT
CASSPGWNQPQHF
>TRBV18|-|TRBD1|TRBJ2-1
TGTGCCAGCTCACCGGACAGGGGGCTTGAGCAGTTCTTC
CASSPDRGLEQFF
>TRBV2|once|-|TRBJ1-6
TGTGCCAGCAGTAACAGGGCTGGTTCACCCCTCCACTTT
CASSNRAGSPLHF